The clone carrying this T cell receptor (beta chain) appeared a few times. Its antigen is not identified. The CDR3 is made up of 11 amino acids. Germline V gene data show CDR1 as DFQATT and CDR2 as SNEGSKA (reference sequence). Trimming took off 4 bases at V and 11 bases at J, with 14 bases between the two ends. The method was immunoSEQ multiplex PCR; TCRdb's version includes in-frame clones alone and lacks a portion of them. The table has about 36,000 clones, about four fifths seen once. The data derive from a study of Siglec-9 on CD8 T cells in melanoma. Study results and limitations: In melanoma tumors, a Siglec-9-marked effector memory CD8+ subset reportedly appeared to accumulate.

This TCR came from a human donor in good health. The rearrangement uses TRBV20-1 and TRBJ1-1; D is uncertain. The sample was Siglec-9- CD8+ T cells sorted from blood. The CDR3 DNA is TGCAGTGCTATTTACGATTGGTACGCTTTCTTT. This encodes CSAIYDWYAFF.